The sequence of this T cell receptor beta chain was determined in a study of cytomegalovirus exposure and HLA in healthy donors. In the case of this clone: Its specificity is unknown.

Study results and caveats: Reportedly, a later analysis found an Asian-associated ancestry cluster had fewer N-insertions than the approximately 600-donor mean. The study recorded fewer than 200 TCR beta chains that were cytomegalovirus-associated.

Germline values: CDR1 GTSNPN, CDR2 SVGIG (reference sequence). V was pared by 0 bases and J by 4 bases, with 13 bases between. The CDR3 spans 16 residues. The PCR employed 60 Vbeta primers together with 13 Jbeta primers. TCRdb keeps only in-frame clones here, not all; method: immunoSEQ multiplex PCR. The sample consists of around 100,000 clones, about 60% of them appearing once. The sequence came from a human donor in good health. The chain recombines TRBV30 with TRBJ1-6; unclear D gene. Sequences were obtained from PBMCs. CDR3 in amino acids: CAWSVPERSYNSPLHF. The CDR3 bases are TGTGCCTGGAGTGTACCTGAGCGCAGTTATAATTCACCCCTCCACTTT.